This T cell receptor beta chain was profiled in a study of HIV-infected children after antiretroviral therapy interruption. Broader study findings: Minor non-naive CD45RA+ populations, like EMRA or stem memory, might contaminate naive sorts. Naive CD4+ CDR3 sharing between time points fell after interruption began.

This CDR3 has 10 amino acids. V lost 8 bases and J lost 2, with 4 bases in between. CDR1 is MNHEY, CDR2 SMNVEV, per germline (reference sequence). Treatment in this sample: PENTA 11 planned treatment interruption arm or continuous ART arm. At least 24 weeks of at least three-drug ART, in children 2 to 15 years. A remark on this clonotype: Its antigen is unidentified.

RNA-based 3' RACE libraries used unique molecular identifiers. TCRdb redid the calling of the 3' RACE reads with MiXCR, one entry per CDR3 protein. This table has about 86,000 distinct CDR3 sequences, about 6.9% appearing once. This specimen consisted of CD45RA+ CD4+ T cells from PBMCs, pooled from several time points, obtained from a donor given antiretroviral therapy, either interrupted or continuous. This sample's subset: naive CD4+ CD45RA+ CD45RO- T cells. The rearrangement uses TRBV27 and TRBJ2-7; D gene ambiguous. The source is a pool of human donors with HIV. CDR3 sequence reads: CASPAYEQYF. The CDR3 nucleotides read TGTGCCAGCCCTGCCTACGAGCAGTACTTC.